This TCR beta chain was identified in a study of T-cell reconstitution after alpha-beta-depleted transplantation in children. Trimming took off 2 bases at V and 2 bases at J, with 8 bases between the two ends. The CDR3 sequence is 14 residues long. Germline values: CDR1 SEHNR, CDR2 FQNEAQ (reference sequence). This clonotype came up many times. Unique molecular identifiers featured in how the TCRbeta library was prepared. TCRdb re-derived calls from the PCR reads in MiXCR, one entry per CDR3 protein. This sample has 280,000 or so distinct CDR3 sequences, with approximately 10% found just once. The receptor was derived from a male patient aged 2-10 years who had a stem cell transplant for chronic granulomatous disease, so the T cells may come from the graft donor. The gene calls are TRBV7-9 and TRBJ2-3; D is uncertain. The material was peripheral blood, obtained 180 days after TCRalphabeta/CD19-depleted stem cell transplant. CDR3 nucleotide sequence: TGTGCCAGCAGCTTACTGGACCTCACAGATACGCAGTATTTT. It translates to CASSLLDLTDTQYF.